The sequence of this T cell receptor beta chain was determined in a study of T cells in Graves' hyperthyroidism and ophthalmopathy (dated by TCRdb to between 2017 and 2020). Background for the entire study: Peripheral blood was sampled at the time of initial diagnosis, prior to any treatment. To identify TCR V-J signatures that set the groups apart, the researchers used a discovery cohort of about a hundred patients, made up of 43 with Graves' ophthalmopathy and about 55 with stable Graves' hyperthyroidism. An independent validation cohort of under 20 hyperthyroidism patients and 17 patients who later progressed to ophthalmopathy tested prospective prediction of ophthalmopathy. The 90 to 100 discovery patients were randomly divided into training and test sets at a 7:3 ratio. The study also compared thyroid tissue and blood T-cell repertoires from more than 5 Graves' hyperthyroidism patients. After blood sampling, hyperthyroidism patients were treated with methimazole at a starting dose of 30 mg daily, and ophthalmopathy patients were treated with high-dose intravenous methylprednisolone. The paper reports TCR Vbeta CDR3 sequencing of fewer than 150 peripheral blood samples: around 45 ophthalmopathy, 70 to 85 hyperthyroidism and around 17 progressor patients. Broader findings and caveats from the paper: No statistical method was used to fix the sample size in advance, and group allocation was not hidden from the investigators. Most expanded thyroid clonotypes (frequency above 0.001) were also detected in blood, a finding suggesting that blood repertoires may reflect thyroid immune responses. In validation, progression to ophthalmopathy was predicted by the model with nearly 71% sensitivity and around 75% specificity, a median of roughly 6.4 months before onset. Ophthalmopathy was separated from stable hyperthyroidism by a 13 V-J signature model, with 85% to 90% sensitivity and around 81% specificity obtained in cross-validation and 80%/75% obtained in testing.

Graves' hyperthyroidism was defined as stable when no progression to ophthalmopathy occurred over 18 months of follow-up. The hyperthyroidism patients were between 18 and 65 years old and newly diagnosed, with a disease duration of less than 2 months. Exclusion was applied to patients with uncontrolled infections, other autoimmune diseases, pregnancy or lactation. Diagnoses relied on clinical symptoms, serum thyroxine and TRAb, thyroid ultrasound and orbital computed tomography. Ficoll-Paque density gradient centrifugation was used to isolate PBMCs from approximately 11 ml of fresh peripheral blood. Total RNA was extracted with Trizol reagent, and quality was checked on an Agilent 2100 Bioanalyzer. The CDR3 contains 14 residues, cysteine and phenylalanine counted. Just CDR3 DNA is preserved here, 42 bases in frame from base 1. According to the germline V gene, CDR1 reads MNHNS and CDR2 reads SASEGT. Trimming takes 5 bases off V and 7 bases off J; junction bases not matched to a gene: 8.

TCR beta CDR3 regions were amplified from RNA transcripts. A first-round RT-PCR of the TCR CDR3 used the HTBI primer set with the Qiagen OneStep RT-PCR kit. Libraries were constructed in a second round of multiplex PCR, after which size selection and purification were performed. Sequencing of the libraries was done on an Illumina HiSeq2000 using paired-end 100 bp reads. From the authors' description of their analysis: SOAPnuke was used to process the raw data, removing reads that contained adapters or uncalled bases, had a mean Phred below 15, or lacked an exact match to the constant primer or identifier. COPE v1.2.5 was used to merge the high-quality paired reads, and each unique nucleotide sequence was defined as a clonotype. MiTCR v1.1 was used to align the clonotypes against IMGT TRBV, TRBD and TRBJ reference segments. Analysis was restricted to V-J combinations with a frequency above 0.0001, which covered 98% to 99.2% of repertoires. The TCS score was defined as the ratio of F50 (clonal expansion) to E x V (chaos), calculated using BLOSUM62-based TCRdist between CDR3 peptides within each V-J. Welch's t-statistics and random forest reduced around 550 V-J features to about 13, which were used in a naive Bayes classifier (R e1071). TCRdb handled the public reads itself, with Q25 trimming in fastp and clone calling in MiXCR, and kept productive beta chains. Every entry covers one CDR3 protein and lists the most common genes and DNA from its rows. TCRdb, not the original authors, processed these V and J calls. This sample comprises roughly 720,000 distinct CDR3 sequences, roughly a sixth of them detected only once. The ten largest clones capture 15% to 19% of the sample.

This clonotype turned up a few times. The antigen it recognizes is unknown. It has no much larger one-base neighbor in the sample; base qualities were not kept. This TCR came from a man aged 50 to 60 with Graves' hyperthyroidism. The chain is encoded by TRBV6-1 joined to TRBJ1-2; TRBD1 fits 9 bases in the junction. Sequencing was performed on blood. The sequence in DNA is TGTGCCAGCAGTACTGCCGGGACAGGGTCTGGCTACACCTTC. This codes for CASSTAGTGSGYTF.